This entry features one TCR beta chain sequence. Its antigen is still unknown. The PCR used 60 Vbeta and 13 Jbeta primers. TCRdb keeps only in-frame clones here, not all; method: immunoSEQ multiplex PCR. The sample includes about 140,000 clones, 80% of them seen just once. The sample comes from a study of cytomegalovirus exposure and HLA in healthy donors. Study results and caveats: Solely CMV serostatus was available to characterize immune exposure. Association of some 18,000 TCR beta sequences with HLA alleles was found at 0.05 false discovery rate in a later analysis. Most of the CMV-associated TCR beta chains (in a later analysis) appeared to be HLA-restricted. DRB1 showed the most TCR associations and HLA-C the fewest in a later analysis, as rates varied by HLA locus.

CDR1 and CDR2 from the germline V gene are LGHNA and YSLEER. This CDR3 is built from 18 residues. Trimming shortened V by 0 bases and J by 1 base, and 18 bases separated the two germline ends. Material for sequencing was PBMCs. The J gene is TRBJ1-1, the V gene TRBV4-3; D not certain. This receptor was taken from a male donor in good health and CMV-seronegative. The CDR3 region has the DNA TGCGCCAGCAGCCAAGAGTGGAGAAAATCGAAACGGAACACTGAAGCTTTCTTT. It is translated as CASSQEWRKSKRNTEAFF.